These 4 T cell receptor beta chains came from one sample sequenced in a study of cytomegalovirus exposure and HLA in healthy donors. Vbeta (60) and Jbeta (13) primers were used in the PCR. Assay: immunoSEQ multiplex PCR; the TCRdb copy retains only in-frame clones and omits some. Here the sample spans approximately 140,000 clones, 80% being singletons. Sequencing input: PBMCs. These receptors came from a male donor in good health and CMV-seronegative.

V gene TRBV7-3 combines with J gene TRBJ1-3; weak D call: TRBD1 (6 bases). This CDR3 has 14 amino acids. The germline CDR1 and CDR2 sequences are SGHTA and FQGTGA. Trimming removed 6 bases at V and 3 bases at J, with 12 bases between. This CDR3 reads CASSLTGSGNTIYF. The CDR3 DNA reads TGTGCCAGCAGTCTCACAGGGAGTGGAAACACCATATATTTT. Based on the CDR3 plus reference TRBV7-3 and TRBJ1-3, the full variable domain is GAGVSQTPSNKVTEKGKYVELRCDPISGHTALYWYRQSLGQGPEFLIYFQGTGAADDSGLPNDRFFAVRPEGSVSTLKIQRTERGDSAVYLCASSLTGSGNTIYFGEGSWLTVV.

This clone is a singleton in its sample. In nucleotides, the CDR3 is TGTGCCAGCAGCGTGAACAGGGGGATGCCCGGGGAGCTGTTTTTT. This gives the protein CASSVNRGMPGELFF. V is TRBV5-4 and J is TRBJ2-2; 8 nucleotides line up with TRBD1. This CDR3 spans 15 amino acids. CDR1 and CDR2 (germline): SGHNT, YYREEE (reference sequence). The V segment lost 4 bases and the J segment 6 bases; nucleotides outside the gene matches: 8.

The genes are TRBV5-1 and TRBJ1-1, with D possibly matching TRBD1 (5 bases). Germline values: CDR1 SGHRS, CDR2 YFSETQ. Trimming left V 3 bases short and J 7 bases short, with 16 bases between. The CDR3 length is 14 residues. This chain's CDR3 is CASSWGGDGIEAFF. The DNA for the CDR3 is TGCGCCAGCAGCTGGGGGGGAGATGGAATTGAAGCTTTCTTT. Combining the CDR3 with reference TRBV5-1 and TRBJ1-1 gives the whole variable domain KAGVTQTPRYLIKTRGQQVTLSCSPISGHRSVSWYQQTPGQGLQFLFEYFSETQRNKGNFPGRFSGRQFSNSRSEMNVSTLELGDSALYLCASSWGGDGIEAFFGQGTRLTVV.

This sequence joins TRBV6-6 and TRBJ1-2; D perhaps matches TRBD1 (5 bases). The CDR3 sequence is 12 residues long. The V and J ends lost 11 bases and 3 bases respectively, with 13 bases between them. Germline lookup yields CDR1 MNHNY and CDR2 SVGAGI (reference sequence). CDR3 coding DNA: TGTGCCGCCTCTGACAGAGACTATGGCTACACCTTC. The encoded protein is CAASDRDYGYTF.